These T cell receptor beta chains were read from a single sample in a study of OX40 agonist ivuxolimab in advanced cancers. The protocol was immunoSEQ multiplex PCR, while the TCRdb copy is restricted to in-frame clones and leaves out a portion. The sample yields 40,000 to 55,000 clones, approximately 87% seen once. Specimen: CD4+ or CD8+ T cells sorted from blood, collected in a trial of the OX40 agonist ivuxolimab. These TCRs come from an adult with an advanced solid tumor such as melanoma, head and neck, liver or kidney cancer. Each CDR3 is given with its conserved first and last residue. Fields, in order: clone size, J gene, D gene, V gene, CDR3 protein, CDR3 DNA. A D gene is named only where the DNA matches it firmly. Rows give clone size only sometimes, using once, few, many, or a class for an expanded clone.

clone_size: NA
j_call: TRBJ2-2
d_call: NA
v_call: TRBV5-1
cdr3_aa: CASSLRAGGELFF
cdr3_nt: TGCGCCAGCAGCTTGAGGGCAGGCGGGGAGCTGTTTTTT

clone_size: NA
j_call: TRBJ2-2
d_call: TRBD1
v_call: TRBV25-1
cdr3_aa: CASSLPQGQGGAGELFF
cdr3_nt: TGTGCCAGCAGTTTACCCCAAGGACAGGGGGGCGCCGGGGAGCTGTTTTTT

clone_size: NA
j_call: TRBJ1-2
d_call: NA
v_call: TRBV28
cdr3_aa: CASRTAANYGYTF
cdr3_nt: TGTGCCAGCAGGACCGCTGCTAACTATGGCTACACCTTC

clone_size: NA
j_call: TRBJ2-7
d_call: TRBD1
v_call: TRBV10-1
cdr3_aa: CASSEQKPGQGASEQYF
cdr3_nt: TGCGCCAGCAGTGAACAAAAGCCGGGACAGGGGGCGTCCGAGCAGTACTTC

clone_size: NA
j_call: TRBJ1-6
d_call: NA
v_call: TRBV5-1
cdr3_aa: CASSLAQTDSPLHF
cdr3_nt: TGCGCCAGCAGCTTGGCACAGACGGATTCACCCCTCCACTTT

clone_size: NA
j_call: TRBJ2-3
d_call: TRBD1
v_call: TRBV5-5
cdr3_aa: CASSFRTGRNTDTQYF
cdr3_nt: TGTGCCAGCAGCTTCCGGACAGGGCGGAACACAGATACGCAGTATTTT

clone_size: NA
j_call: TRBJ1-5
d_call: TRBD1
v_call: TRBV7-9
cdr3_aa: CASSSTDRGKQPQHF
cdr3_nt: TGTGCCAGCAGCTCGACCGACAGGGGAAAGCAGCCCCAGCATTTT

clone_size: NA
j_call: TRBJ1-2
d_call: NA
v_call: TRBV27
cdr3_aa: CASSLGVNYGYTF
cdr3_nt: TGTGCCAGCAGTTTGGGGGTAAACTATGGCTACACCTTC

clone_size: NA
j_call: TRBJ1-1
d_call: NA
v_call: TRBV27
cdr3_aa: CASSWGGNTEAFF
cdr3_nt: TGTGCCAGCAGTTGGGGCGGGAATACTGAAGCTTTCTTT

clone_size: NA
j_call: TRBJ2-3
d_call: NA
v_call: TRBV10-3
cdr3_aa: CAISVGGRDTQYF
cdr3_nt: TGTGCCATCAGTGTCGGGGGCCGGGATACGCAGTATTTT

clone_size: once
j_call: TRBJ2-3
d_call: NA
v_call: TRBV5-1
cdr3_aa: CASSLRGAQIFLSTDTQYF
cdr3_nt: TGCGCCAGCAGCTTGCGCGGGGCCCAGATTTTCCTCTCCACAGATACGCAGTATTTT

clone_size: NA
j_call: TRBJ1-3
d_call: NA
v_call: TRBV5-6
cdr3_aa: CASSPRAGNTIYF
cdr3_nt: TGTGCCAGCAGCCCCCGGGCTGGAAACACCATATATTTT

clone_size: NA
j_call: TRBJ2-1
d_call: NA
v_call: TRBV28
cdr3_aa: CASSLSGSKQFF
cdr3_nt: TGTGCCAGCAGTTTATCCGGGTCCAAGCAGTTCTTC

clone_size: NA
j_call: TRBJ2-7
d_call: NA
v_call: TRBV2
cdr3_aa: CANRRLANSYEQYF
cdr3_nt: TGTGCCAACCGTCGGCTAGCGAACTCCTACGAGCAGTACTTC

clone_size: NA
j_call: TRBJ1-6
d_call: NA
v_call: TRBV30
cdr3_aa: CAWSSPWGQSGNSPLHF
cdr3_nt: TGTGCCTGGAGCTCTCCCTGGGGGCAATCGGGGAATTCACCCCTCCACTTT

clone_size: NA
j_call: TRBJ1-6
d_call: NA
v_call: TRBV5-1
cdr3_aa: CASSLEWESPLHF
cdr3_nt: TGCGCCAGCAGCTTGGAATGGGAATCACCCCTCCACTTT

clone_size: few
j_call: TRBJ2-1
d_call: NA
v_call: TRBV5-8
cdr3_aa: CASSTLTGFNEQFF
cdr3_nt: TGTGCCAGCAGCACCTTAACAGGGTTCAATGAGCAGTTCTTC

clone_size: NA
j_call: TRBJ2-3
d_call: NA
v_call: TRBV7-2
cdr3_aa: CASSLVGGSTDTQYF
cdr3_nt: TGTGCCAGCAGCTTAGTTGGGGGTAGCACAGATACGCAGTATTTT

clone_size: NA
j_call: TRBJ1-1
d_call: TRBD1
v_call: TRBV6-1
cdr3_aa: CASSDTGGSLAFF
cdr3_nt: TGTGCCAGCAGTGATACAGGGGGATCTCTGGCTTTCTTT

clone_size: NA
j_call: TRBJ2-4
d_call: NA
v_call: TRBV30
cdr3_aa: CTWRQGGNIQYF
cdr3_nt: TGTACCTGGAGGCAGGGAGGAAACATTCAGTACTTC

clone_size: NA
j_call: TRBJ1-5
d_call: NA
v_call: TRBV27
cdr3_aa: CASSRLSNQPQHF
cdr3_nt: TGTGCCAGCAGCAGGCTAAGCAATCAGCCCCAGCATTTT

clone_size: NA
j_call: TRBJ2-3
d_call: NA
v_call: TRBV21-1
cdr3_aa: CASSKTGCLADTQYF
cdr3_nt: TGTGCCAGCAGCAAGACAGGGTGCCTGGCAGATACGCAGTATTTT

clone_size: NA
j_call: TRBJ1-1
d_call: TRBD1
v_call: TRBV6-6
cdr3_aa: CASSYSGQMNTEAFF
cdr3_nt: TGTGCCAGCAGTTATTCGGGACAGATGAACACTGAAGCTTTCTTT

clone_size: NA
j_call: TRBJ1-4
d_call: NA
v_call: TRBV19
cdr3_aa: CASSIPDGVEKLFF
cdr3_nt: TGTGCCAGTAGTATACCGGACGGGGTTGAAAAACTGTTTTTT

clone_size: NA
j_call: TRBJ2-2
d_call: NA
v_call: TRBV7-6
cdr3_aa: CASSLIRSPGTGELFF
cdr3_nt: TGTGCCAGCAGCTTAATACGCAGCCCAGGCACCGGGGAGCTGTTTTTT

clone_size: NA
j_call: TRBJ2-2
d_call: NA
v_call: TRBV5-1
cdr3_aa: CASSLFSGVATGELFF
cdr3_nt: TGCGCCAGCAGCTTGTTTTCCGGGGTTGCCACCGGGGAGCTGTTTTTT

clone_size: NA
j_call: TRBJ2-2
d_call: TRBD2
v_call: TRBV27
cdr3_aa: CATMGLAGGGATGELFF
cdr3_nt: TGTGCCACCATGGGACTAGCGGGGGGAGGGGCCACCGGGGAGCTGTTTTTT

clone_size: NA
j_call: TRBJ2-7
d_call: NA
v_call: TRBV11-2
cdr3_aa: CASSLEAFRYEQYF
cdr3_nt: TGTGCCAGCAGCTTAGAGGCATTTCGGTACGAGCAGTACTTC

clone_size: NA
j_call: TRBJ2-5
d_call: TRBD2
v_call: TRBV6-1
cdr3_aa: CASSEDERGWHF
cdr3_nt: TGTGCCAGCAGTGAAGATGAGCGGGGGTGGCACTTC

clone_size: NA
j_call: TRBJ1-6
d_call: NA
v_call: TRBV5-8
cdr3_aa: CASSFMVLSYNSPLHF
cdr3_nt: TGTGCCAGCAGCTTCATGGTATTATCCTATAATTCACCCCTCCACTTT

clone_size: NA
j_call: TRBJ2-7
d_call: TRBD1
v_call: TRBV6-1
cdr3_aa: CASSVRQGTFPEQYF
cdr3_nt: TGTGCCAGCAGTGTCAGACAGGGAACCTTCCCCGAGCAGTACTTC

clone_size: NA
j_call: TRBJ1-1
d_call: TRBD1
v_call: TRBV19
cdr3_aa: CASSIARQGKNTEAFF
cdr3_nt: TGTGCCAGTAGTATAGCCAGACAGGGGAAGAACACTGAAGCTTTCTTT

clone_size: NA
j_call: TRBJ1-6
d_call: NA
v_call: TRBV5-1
cdr3_aa: CASSRSGGNNSPLHF
cdr3_nt: TGCGCCAGCAGCCGTTCGGGGGGGAATAATTCACCCCTCCACTTT

clone_size: NA
j_call: TRBJ1-1
d_call: TRBD1
v_call: TRBV2
cdr3_aa: CASSAQGGGGTEAFF
cdr3_nt: TGTGCCAGCAGTGCACAGGGGGGTGGGGGCACTGAAGCTTTCTTT

clone_size: once
j_call: TRBJ1-6
d_call: NA
v_call: TRBV2
cdr3_aa: CASSEGGSAYNSPLHF
cdr3_nt: TGTGCCAGCAGTGAAGGGGGTAGCGCCTATAATTCACCCCTCCACTTT

clone_size: NA
j_call: TRBJ1-5
d_call: NA
v_call: TRBV18
cdr3_aa: CASSPGTDHQPQHF
cdr3_nt: TGTGCCAGCTCACCGGGGACTGATCATCAGCCCCAGCATTTT

clone_size: NA
j_call: TRBJ2-3
d_call: NA
v_call: TRBV5-5
cdr3_aa: CASSSTLATDTQYF
cdr3_nt: TGTGCCAGCAGTTCTACCCTGGCCACAGATACGCAGTATTTT

clone_size: few
j_call: TRBJ1-6
d_call: NA
v_call: TRBV30
cdr3_aa: CAWSSGPINSPLHF
cdr3_nt: TGTGCCTGGAGTTCGGGACCGATAAATTCACCCCTCCACTTT

clone_size: NA
j_call: TRBJ2-1
d_call: TRBD2
v_call: TRBV11-3
cdr3_aa: CASSPLAGAYNEQFF
cdr3_nt: TGTGCCAGCAGCCCTCTAGCGGGGGCCTACAATGAGCAGTTCTTC

clone_size: NA
j_call: TRBJ2-1
d_call: NA
v_call: TRBV9
cdr3_aa: CASSVGGVYLPYNEQFF
cdr3_nt: TGTGCCAGCAGCGTAGGGGGGGTCTACCTTCCCTACAATGAGCAGTTCTTC

clone_size: NA
j_call: TRBJ1-1
d_call: TRBD1
v_call: TRBV6-1
cdr3_aa: CASGSRDRGAEAFF
cdr3_nt: TGTGCCAGCGGCAGCCGGGACAGGGGGGCTGAAGCTTTCTTT

clone_size: NA
j_call: TRBJ2-2
d_call: TRBD2
v_call: TRBV30
cdr3_aa: CAWTGGVNTGELFF
cdr3_nt: TGTGCCTGGACCGGGGGGGTCAACACCGGGGAGCTGTTTTTT

clone_size: NA
j_call: TRBJ1-6
d_call: NA
v_call: TRBV2
cdr3_aa: CASSVQGQVNSPLHF
cdr3_nt: TGTGCCAGCAGTGTTCAGGGACAAGTTAATTCACCCCTCCACTTT

clone_size: NA
j_call: TRBJ1-2
d_call: NA
v_call: TRBV7-2
cdr3_aa: CASTPGWVTAGYTF
cdr3_nt: TGTGCCAGCACCCCAGGGTGGGTAACGGCGGGCTACACCTTC

clone_size: few
j_call: TRBJ1-5
d_call: TRBD1
v_call: TRBV11-2
cdr3_aa: CASTPTGGNQPQHF
cdr3_nt: TGTGCCAGCACCCCGACAGGGGGGAATCAGCCCCAGCATTTT